This TCR beta chain was identified during a study of blood T cell repertoires in COVID-19. Study at large: Italy, Spain and the United States were the sources of the convalescent and acute COVID-19 samples. Sample material is recorded as cDNA or gDNA derived from T cells, B-cell-depleted T cells, or PBMCs.

V dropped 5 bases and J dropped 6; count of bases not matched to a gene: 14. Germline V gene lookup returns CDR1 SGHNT and CDR2 YYREEE (reference sequence). The CDR3 contains 16 residues. Generated by immunoSEQ multiplex PCR, the TCRdb table keeps only in-frame clones and is missing some. Among 60,000 to 75,000 clones listed, just over 85% were seen once. This chain connects TRBV5-4 to TRBJ1-2; 9 bases line up with TRBD1. The TCR comes from a man in his thirties or forties with acute or convalescent COVID-19. The sequencing sample was made of peripheral blood. CDR3 bases: TGTGCCAGCAGTCCTTCGGGGACAGGGCCCCAAGATGGCTACACCTTC. It specifies CASSPSGTGPQDGYTF.